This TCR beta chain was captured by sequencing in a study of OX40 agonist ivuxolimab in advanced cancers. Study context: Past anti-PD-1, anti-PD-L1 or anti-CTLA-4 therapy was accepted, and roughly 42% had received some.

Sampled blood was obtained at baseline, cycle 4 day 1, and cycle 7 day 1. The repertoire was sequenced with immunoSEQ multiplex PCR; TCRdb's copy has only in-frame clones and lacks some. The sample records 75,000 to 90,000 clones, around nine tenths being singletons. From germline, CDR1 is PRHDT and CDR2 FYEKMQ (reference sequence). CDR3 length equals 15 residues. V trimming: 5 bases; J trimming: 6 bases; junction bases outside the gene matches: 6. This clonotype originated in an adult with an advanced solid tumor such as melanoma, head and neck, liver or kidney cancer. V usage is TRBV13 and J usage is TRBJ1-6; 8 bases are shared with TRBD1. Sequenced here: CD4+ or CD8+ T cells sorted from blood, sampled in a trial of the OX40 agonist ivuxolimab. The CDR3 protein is CASSNGQGGNSPLHF. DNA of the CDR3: TGTGCCAGCAGCAACGGACAGGGTGGTAATTCACCCCTCCACTTT.